The sequence of this T cell receptor beta chain was determined in a study of T cell repertoires in cytomegalovirus infection. The CDR3 runs to 16 residues. Per the germline V gene, CDR1 is SGHTA and CDR2 is FQGTGA. V dropped 4 bases and J dropped 0; count of bases not matched to a gene: 9. TCRdb ran MiXCR on the reads and lists one entry per CDR3 protein. Of about 260,000 distinct CDR3 sequences detected, about 13% appear once; the ten largest clones hold 7.5% to 10%. The specimen was PBMCs. The chain has TRBV7-3 and TRBJ2-7; 7 bases agree with TRBD1. This clonotype originated in a human donor in good health (CMV status not recorded). Some clones in this sample may be carry-over from other donors' samples. The CDR3 spells CASSSLGTAYSYEQYF. The DNA of the CDR3 is TGTGCCAGCAGCTCACTCGGGACAGCATACTCCTACGAGCAGTACTTC.